A selection of T cell receptor beta chains follows, all from one sample in a study of blood T cell repertoires in COVID-19. Profiled with immunoSEQ multiplex PCR; TCRdb holds only in-frame clones, not every one. This table holds just over 150,000 clones, 85% to 90% found once. Sequencing used PBMCs or T cells enriched from blood (not recorded which). The receptors derive from a woman in her forties or fifties who had recovered from COVID-19. The CDR3 runs from the conserved cysteine through the conserved F or W. The order of the fields is J gene, D gene, clone size, V gene, CDR3 length, CDR3 DNA, CDR3 protein. D genes are given only for firm matches. The size of a clone is reported for some rows only, either as once, few or many, or as a class for expanded clones.

TRBJ2-1,NA,NA,TRBV7-7,14,TGTGCTAGCAGCTTAGGGTCGGGGGACAATGAGCAGTTCTTC,CASSLGSGDNEQFF
TRBJ1-3,NA,once,TRBV12-3/TRBV12-4,13,TGTGCCAGCACCTTCGGGAACGGAAACACCATATATTTT,CASTFGNGNTIYF
TRBJ2-2,NA,once,TRBV4-3,15,TGCGCCAGCAGTCGGGGCGGGGCGAACACCGGGGAGCTGTTTTTT,CASSRGGANTGELFF
TRBJ1-2,NA,NA,TRBV7-3,13,TGTGCCAGCAGCCCCGGGACAATCTATGGCTACACCTTC,CASSPGTIYGYTF
TRBJ2-2,NA,NA,TRBV11-1,11,TGTGCCAGCAACGGGGCCGGGGAGCTGTTTTTT,CASNGAGELFF
TRBJ2-2,NA,NA,TRBV19,13,TGTGCCAGTATGTCTAGGAACACCGGGGAGCTGTTTTTT,CASMSRNTGELFF
TRBJ1-1,TRBD1,NA,TRBV19,15,TGTGCCAGTAGTTTACAGGGGGCGATGAACACTGAAGCTTTCTTT,CASSLQGAMNTEAFF
TRBJ1-5,NA,NA,TRBV6-4,14,TGTGCCAGCAGTGAACAGGGAGGCAATCAGCCCCAGCATTTT,CASSEQGGNQPQHF
TRBJ1-5,NA,NA,TRBV6-2/TRBV6-3,15,TGTGCCAGCAGTTACTCCGGGAGTAGCAATCAGCCCCAGCATTTT,CASSYSGSSNQPQHF
TRBJ2-1,NA,NA,TRBV24-1,16,TGTGCCACCAGTGACCCTAGGGGGGGCGCCTACAATGAGCAGTTCTTC,CATSDPRGGAYNEQFF
TRBJ2-2,NA,NA,TRBV9,12,TGTGCCAGCAGCGTAGCCCTAGGGGAGCTGTTTTTT,CASSVALGELFF
TRBJ2-7,TRBD1,once,TRBV6-1,14,TGTGCCAGCATCCGTGGACAGGGGGTCTACGAGCAGTACTTC,CASIRGQGVYEQYF
TRBJ1-1,NA,NA,TRBV5-1,14,TGCGCCAGCAGCTTACAGGGTACGGGGACTGAAGCTTTCTTT,CASSLQGTGTEAFF
TRBJ2-5,NA,NA,TRBV11-3,14,TGTGCCAGCAGCTTAGTTTCTACCAAAGAGACCCAGTACTTC,CASSLVSTKETQYF
TRBJ1-1,TRBD1,NA,TRBV27,13,TGTGCCAGCAGACCACAGGGGGCCGCTGAAGCTTTCTTT,CASRPQGAAEAFF
TRBJ1-5,TRBD1,NA,TRBV18,15,TGTGCCAGCTCACCGAGACAGGGGAAGGATCAGCCCCAGCATTTT,CASSPRQGKDQPQHF
TRBJ2-5,NA,NA,TRBV6-1,15,TGTGCCAGCAGTGCTGGCAGGGCGACCCAAGAGACCCAGTACTTC,CASSAGRATQETQYF
TRBJ2-5,TRBD2,NA,TRBV5-1,12,TGCGCCAGCAGTCCGGGGGGAGAGACCCAGTACTTC,CASSPGGETQYF
TRBJ2-3,NA,NA,TRBV6-4,16,TGTGCCAGCAGTTCGGATTTGACAGGTAGCACAGATACGCAGTATTTT,CASSSDLTGSTDTQYF
TRBJ1-1,TRBD1,NA,TRBV5-1,13,TGCGCCAGCAGCCTAGGGACAGGCACTGAAGCTTTCTTT,CASSLGTGTEAFF
TRBJ2-1,TRBD2,NA,TRBV5-6,17,TGTGCCAGCAGCGCCGGACTAGCGGGGAGCCCAAACAATGAGCAGTTCTTC,CASSAGLAGSPNNEQFF